In this sample, the clone carrying this T cell receptor (beta chain) turned up once. The data originate from a study of shared clonotypes between healthy human individuals. With 1 base clipped from V and 6 bases from J, the junction kept 0 bases outside the gene matches. The germline CDR1 and CDR2 sequences are MNHEY and SVGAGI. The CDR3 totals 15 residues. The naive CD8 population came from CD45RO-negative cells selected for CCR7, without terminally differentiated effector memory CD45RA+ cells. It was 150 to 250 ng DNA, around 33,000 T cell genomes, that sorted-subset replicate PCRs used. Measured with immunoSEQ multiplex PCR; TCRdb has only the in-frame clones, and not every one. The data show about 1.9 million clones, approximately 92% seen once.

The chain carries TRBV6-5 and TRBJ2-1; 13 nucleotides line up with TRBD2. The clonotype comes from a man between 18 and 29 years old in good health. Some clones in this sample may be carry-over from other donors' samples. Material: naive CD8+ T cells from PBMCs. CDR3 amino acids: CASSYWTSGSNEQFF. The DNA of the CDR3 is TGTGCCAGCAGTTACTGGACTAGCGGGAGCAATGAGCAGTTCTTC.